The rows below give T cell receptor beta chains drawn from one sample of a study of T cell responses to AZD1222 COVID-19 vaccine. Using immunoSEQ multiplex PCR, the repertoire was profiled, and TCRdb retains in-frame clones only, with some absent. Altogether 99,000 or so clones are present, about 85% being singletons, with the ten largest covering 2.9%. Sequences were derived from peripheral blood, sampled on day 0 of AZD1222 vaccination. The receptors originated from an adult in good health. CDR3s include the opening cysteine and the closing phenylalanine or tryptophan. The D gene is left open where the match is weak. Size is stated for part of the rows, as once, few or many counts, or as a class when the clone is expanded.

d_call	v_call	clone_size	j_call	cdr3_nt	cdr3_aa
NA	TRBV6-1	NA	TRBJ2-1	TGTGCCAGCAGTGAGCGGGACCTGAGCTCCTACAATGAGCAGTTCTTC	CASSERDLSSYNEQFF
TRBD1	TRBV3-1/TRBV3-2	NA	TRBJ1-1	TGTGCCAGCAGCCCTTGGACAGGGAGAGTGAACACTGAAGCTTTCTTT	CASSPWTGRVNTEAFF
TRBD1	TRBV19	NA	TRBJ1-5	TGTGCCAGTAGTGTCGGACAGGGGAAGCCCCAGCATTTT	CASSVGQGKPQHF
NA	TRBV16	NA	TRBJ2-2	TGTGCCAGCAGCCAAGAGGAGGGCACCGGGGAGCTGTTTTTT	CASSQEEGTGELFF
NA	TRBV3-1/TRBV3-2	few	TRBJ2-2	TGTGCCAGCAGCCAACATAACCGGGACGCCGGCGCCACCGGGGAGCTGTTTTTT	CASSQHNRDAGATGELFF
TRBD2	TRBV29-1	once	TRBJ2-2	TGCAGCGCCAGAGGGGTAACTCAAGACGGGAGGGAATCCACCGGGGAGCTGTTTTTT	CSARGVTQDGRESTGELFF
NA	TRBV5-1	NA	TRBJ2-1	TGCGCCAGCAGCCCGGTAGGGGGAAATGAGCAGTTCTTC	CASSPVGGNEQFF
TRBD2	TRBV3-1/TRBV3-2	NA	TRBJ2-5	TGTGCCAGCAGCGGACTAGCCCTGGGGGCCCAGTACTTC	CASSGLALGAQYF
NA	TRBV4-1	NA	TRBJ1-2	TGCGCCAGCAGCCAAGATTCTGGTGCCAGCAGTAATGATAGAGGCTACACCTTC	CASSQDSGASSNDRGYTF
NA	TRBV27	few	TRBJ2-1	TGTGCCAGCGCCCTCGAAGGGGGCTCCTACAATGAGCAGTTCTTC	CASALEGGSYNEQFF
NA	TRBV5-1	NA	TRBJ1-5	TGCGCCAGCAGCCCGACGGGACAGCCCCAGCATTTT	CASSPTGQPQHF
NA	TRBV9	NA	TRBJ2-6	TGTGCCAGCAGCGTAGGGGTCGGGAACTCTGGGGCCAACGTCCTGACTTTC	CASSVGVGNSGANVLTF
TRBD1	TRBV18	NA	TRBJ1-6	TGTGCCAGCTCACCACCGAACAGGGGCGATAGGTCACCCCTCCACTTT	CASSPPNRGDRSPLHF
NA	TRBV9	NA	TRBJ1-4	TGTGCCAGCAGCGTCTCCGGGCACACTAACAGCGAAAAACTGTTTTTT	CASSVSGHTNSEKLFF
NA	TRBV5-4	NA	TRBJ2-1	TGTGCCAGCAGCTCTGGGACGGCCGAGAAGTTCTTC	CASSSGTAEKFF
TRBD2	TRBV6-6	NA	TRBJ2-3	TGTGCCAGCACTCTTGGGACTAGCGGGAGGACAGATACGCAGTATTTT	CASTLGTSGRTDTQYF
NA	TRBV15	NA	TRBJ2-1	TGTGCCACCAGAACGCAGGGGTCTCAACGTGACAATGAGCAGTTCTTC	CATRTQGSQRDNEQFF
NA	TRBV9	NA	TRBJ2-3	TGTGCCAGCAGCGTTACGGGAGTAGATACGCAGTATTTT	CASSVTGVDTQYF
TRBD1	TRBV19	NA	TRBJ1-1	TGTGCCAGTAGTACGAGACAGGGTGAAGCTTTCTTT	CASSTRQGEAFF
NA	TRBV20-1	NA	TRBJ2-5	TGCAGTGCTAGTACAGACCAAGAGACCCAGTACTTC	CSASTDQETQYF
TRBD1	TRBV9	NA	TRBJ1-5	TGTGCCAGCAGCCCCGGGACAGAGAGCAATCAGCCCCAGCATTTT	CASSPGTESNQPQHF
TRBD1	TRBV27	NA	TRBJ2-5	TGTGCCAGCAGTCCCATCGACAGGGTGGAGGAGACCCAGTACTTC	CASSPIDRVEETQYF
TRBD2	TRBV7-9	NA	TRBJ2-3	TGTGCCAGCAGCTTCTCTAGCGGGAGGTTTTCTAGCACAGATACGCAGTATTTT	CASSFSSGRFSSTDTQYF
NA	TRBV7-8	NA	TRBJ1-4	TGTGCCAGCCTCCCTTCGAACAGGGAGGGTAATGAAAAACTGTTTTTT	CASLPSNREGNEKLFF
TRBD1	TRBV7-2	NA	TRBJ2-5	TGTGCCAGCAGCAGACAGGGGGCCGTGCAAGAGACCCAGTACTTC	CASSRQGAVQETQYF
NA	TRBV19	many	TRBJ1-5	TGTGCCAGTAGTATTGGGGGGCAGCCCCAGCATTTT	CASSIGGQPQHF
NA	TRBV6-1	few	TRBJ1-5	TGTGCCAGCAGTGAAGCTCAGGGATGGTATCAGCCCCAGCATTTT	CASSEAQGWYQPQHF
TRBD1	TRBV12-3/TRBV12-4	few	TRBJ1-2	TGTGCCAGCAGTCCGGGACAGCCGAGGGGCTACACCTTC	CASSPGQPRGYTF
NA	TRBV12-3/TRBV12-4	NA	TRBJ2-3	TGTGCCAGCAGTTTCACAGATACGCAGTATTTT	CASSFTDTQYF
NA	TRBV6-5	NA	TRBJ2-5	TGTGCCAGCAGTCCTCAAGAGACCCAGTACTTC	CASSPQETQYF
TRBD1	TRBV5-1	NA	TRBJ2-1	TGTGCCAGCAGCCAGCGACAGGGCTCCTACAATGAGCAGTTCTTC	CASSQRQGSYNEQFF
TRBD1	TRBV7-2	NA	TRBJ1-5	TGTGCCAGCAGCTCCACAGGGGGCGAGCAGCCCCAGCATTTT	CASSSTGGEQPQHF
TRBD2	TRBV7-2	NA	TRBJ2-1	TGTGCCAGCAGCTTGGGACTAGCGGAATACAATGAGCAGTTCTTC	CASSLGLAEYNEQFF
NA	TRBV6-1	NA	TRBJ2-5	TGTGCCAGCAGTGAAGCGGGACCCGAAAGGGGGACCCAGTACTTC	CASSEAGPERGTQYF
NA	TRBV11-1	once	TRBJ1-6	TGTGCCAGCAGCTCAACCGACAGTAATTCACCCCTCCACTTT	CASSSTDSNSPLHF
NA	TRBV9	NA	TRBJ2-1	TGTGCCAGCAGCGTAGGGGCCCGAACTAGAACGAATGAGCAGTTCTTC	CASSVGARTRTNEQFF
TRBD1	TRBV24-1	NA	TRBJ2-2	TGTGCCACCAGTGATCGGACCGGGACAGGCCGAGTCCACACCGGGGAGCTGTTTTTT	CATSDRTGTGRVHTGELFF
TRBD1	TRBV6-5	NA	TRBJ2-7	TGTGCCAGCACCAGGGACAGGGACCGCAACGAGCAGTACTTC	CASTRDRDRNEQYF
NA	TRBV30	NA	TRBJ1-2	TGTGCCTGGAGTGTAAAGGGCCGAGGGCAGGGAATAGGATATGGCTACACCTTC	CAWSVKGRGQGIGYGYTF
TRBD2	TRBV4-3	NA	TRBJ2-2	TGCGCCAGCACCAGAACTAGCGGGGGCATCACCGGGGAGCTGTTTTTT	CASTRTSGGITGELFF
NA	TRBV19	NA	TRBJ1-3	TGTGCCAGTAGCGAACAGGGACTCAACTCTGGAAACACCATATATTTT	CASSEQGLNSGNTIYF
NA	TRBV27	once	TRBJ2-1	TGTGCCAGCAGTTCCCCCTTCCCCGACTACAATGAGCAGTTCTTC	CASSSPFPDYNEQFF
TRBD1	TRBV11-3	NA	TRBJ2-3	TGTGCCAGCAGCTTAGAGGGCCGGACAGGGGACACAGATACGCAGTATTTT	CASSLEGRTGDTDTQYF
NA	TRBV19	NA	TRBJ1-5	TGTGCCAGCGCCCGACAGTACTCAATTGAGCCCCAGCATTTT	CASARQYSIEPQHF
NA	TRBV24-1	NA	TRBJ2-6	TGTGCCACCAGTGATAACCCGATCGGGGTTTCTGGGGCCAACGTCCTGACTTTC	CATSDNPIGVSGANVLTF
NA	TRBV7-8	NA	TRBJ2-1	TGTGCCAGCAGCTCCCCAGTACTTCTTCCCAACAATGAGCAGTTCTTC	CASSSPVLLPNNEQFF
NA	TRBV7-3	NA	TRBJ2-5	TGTGCCAGCAGCCTTGGACGCCGAGAGACCCAGTACTTC	CASSLGRRETQYF
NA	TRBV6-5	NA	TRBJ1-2	TGTGCCAGCAGTCTGCTTTCGGGCGCGGGCTATGGCTACACCTTC	CASSLLSGAGYGYTF
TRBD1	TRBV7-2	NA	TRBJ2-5	TGTGCCAGCAGCTTAGATAGACAGGGGAGGCAAGAGACCCAGTACTTC	CASSLDRQGRQETQYF
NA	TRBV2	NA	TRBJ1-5	TGTGCCAGCAGTGAAAGGAACAGGGCGCAGCCCCAGCATTTT	CASSERNRAQPQHF
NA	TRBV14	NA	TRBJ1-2	TGTGCCAGCAGCCAAGAGGGCAGGTCAATCCACTATGGCTACACCTTC	CASSQEGRSIHYGYTF
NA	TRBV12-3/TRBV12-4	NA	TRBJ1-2	TGTGCCAGCAGTGGGCCCCGGGCTTATGGCTACACCTTC	CASSGPRAYGYTF
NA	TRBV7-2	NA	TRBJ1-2	TGTGCCAGCAGCTTAAGATTGGGTTCGGGCGCTAGGGGCTACACCTTC	CASSLRLGSGARGYTF
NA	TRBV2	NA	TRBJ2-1	TGTGCCAGCAGCGCAGAGTCCTACAATGAGCAGTTCTTC	CASSAESYNEQFF
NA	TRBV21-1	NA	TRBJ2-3	TGTGCCAAAAGGGGTGGGTCGTGCGGGGGGCCCACAGATACGCAGTATTTT	CAKRGGSCGGPTDTQYF
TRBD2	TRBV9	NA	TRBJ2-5	TGTGCCAGCAGCGTAGGAGCGGGGCAAGAGACCCAGTACTTC	CASSVGAGQETQYF
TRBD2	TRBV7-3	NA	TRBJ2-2	TGTGCCAGCAGCCGCCGGACTAGCGGGGGCCGCCTGGCGACCGGGGAGCTGTTTTTT	CASSRRTSGGRLATGELFF
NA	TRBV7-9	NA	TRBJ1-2	TGTGCCAGCAGCTTTGGGGGGGCCATCTATGGCTACACCTTC	CASSFGGAIYGYTF